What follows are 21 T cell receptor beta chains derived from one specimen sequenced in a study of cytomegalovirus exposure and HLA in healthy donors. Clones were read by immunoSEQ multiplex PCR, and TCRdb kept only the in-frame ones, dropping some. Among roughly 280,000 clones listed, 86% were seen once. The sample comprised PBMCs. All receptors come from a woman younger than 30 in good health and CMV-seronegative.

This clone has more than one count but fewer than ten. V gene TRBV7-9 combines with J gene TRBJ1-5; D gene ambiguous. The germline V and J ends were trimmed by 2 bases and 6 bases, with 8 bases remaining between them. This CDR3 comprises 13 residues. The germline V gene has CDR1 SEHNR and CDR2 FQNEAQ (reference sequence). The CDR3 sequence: CASSLIFGQPQHF. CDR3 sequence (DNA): TGTGCCAGCAGCTTAATATTCGGTCAGCCCCAGCATTTT.

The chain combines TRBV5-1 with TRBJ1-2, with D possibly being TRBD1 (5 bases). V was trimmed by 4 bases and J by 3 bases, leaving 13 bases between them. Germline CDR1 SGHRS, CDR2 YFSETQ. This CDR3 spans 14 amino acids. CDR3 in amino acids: CASSVGGIDYGYTF. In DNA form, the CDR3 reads TGCGCCAGCAGCGTCGGGGGGATCGACTATGGCTACACCTTC. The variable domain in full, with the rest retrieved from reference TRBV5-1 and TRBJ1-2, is KAGVTQTPRYLIKTRGQQVTLSCSPISGHRSVSWYQQTPGQGLQFLFEYFSETQRNKGNFPGRFSGRQFSNSRSEMNVSTLELGDSALYLCASSVGGIDYGYTFGSGTRLTVV.

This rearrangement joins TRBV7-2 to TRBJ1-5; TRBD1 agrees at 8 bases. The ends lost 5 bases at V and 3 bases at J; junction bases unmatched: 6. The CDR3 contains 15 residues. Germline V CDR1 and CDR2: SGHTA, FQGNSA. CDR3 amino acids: CASSPGQGYNQPQHF. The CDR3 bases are TGTGCCAGCAGCCCTGGACAGGGTTACAATCAGCCCCAGCATTTT. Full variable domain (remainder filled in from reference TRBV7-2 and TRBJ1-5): GAGVSQSPSNKVTEKGKDVELRCDPISGHTALYWYRQSLGQGLEFLIYFQGNSAPDKSGLPSDRFSAERTGGSVSTLTIQRTQQEDSAVYLCASSPGQGYNQPQHFGDGTRLSIL.

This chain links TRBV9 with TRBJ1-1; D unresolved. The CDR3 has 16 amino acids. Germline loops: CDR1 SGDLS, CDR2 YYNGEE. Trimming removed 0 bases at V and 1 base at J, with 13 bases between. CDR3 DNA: TGTGCCAGCAGCGTAGAGGGTATGGCGGGGAACACTGAAGCTTTCTTT. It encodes CASSVEGMAGNTEAFF.

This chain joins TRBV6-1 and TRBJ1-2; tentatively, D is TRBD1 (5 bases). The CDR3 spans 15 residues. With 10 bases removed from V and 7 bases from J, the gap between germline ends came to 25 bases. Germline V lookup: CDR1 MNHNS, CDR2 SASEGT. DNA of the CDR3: TGTGCCATAGATCCGGACATGGTGAGCGCTATTGGCTACACCTTC. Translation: CAIDPDMVSAIGYTF.

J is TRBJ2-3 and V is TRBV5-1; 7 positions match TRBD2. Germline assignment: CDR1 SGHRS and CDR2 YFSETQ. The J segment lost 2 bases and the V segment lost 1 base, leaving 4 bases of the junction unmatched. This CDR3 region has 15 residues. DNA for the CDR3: TGCGCCAGCAGCTTGCCACTAGCGAACACAGATACGCAGTATTTT. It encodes CASSLPLANTDTQYF.

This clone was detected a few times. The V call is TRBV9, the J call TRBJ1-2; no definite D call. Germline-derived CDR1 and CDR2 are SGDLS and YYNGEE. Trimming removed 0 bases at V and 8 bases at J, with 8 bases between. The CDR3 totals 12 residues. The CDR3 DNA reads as TGTGCCAGCAGCGTAGATCGGGAGGGCTACACCTTC. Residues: CASSVDREGYTF.

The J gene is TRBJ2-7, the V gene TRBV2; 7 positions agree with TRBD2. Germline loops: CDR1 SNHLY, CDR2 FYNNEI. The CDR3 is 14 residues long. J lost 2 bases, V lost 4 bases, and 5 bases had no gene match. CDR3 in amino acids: CASSGLAEPYEQYF. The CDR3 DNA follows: TGTGCCAGCAGTGGGCTAGCGGAGCCCTACGAGCAGTACTTC. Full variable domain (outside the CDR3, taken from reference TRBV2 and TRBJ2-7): EPEVTQTPSHQVTQMGQEVILRCVPISNHLYFYWYRQILGQKVEFLVSFYNNEISEKSEIFDDQFSVERPDGSNFTLKIRSTKLEDSAMYFCASSGLAEPYEQYFGPGTRLTVT.

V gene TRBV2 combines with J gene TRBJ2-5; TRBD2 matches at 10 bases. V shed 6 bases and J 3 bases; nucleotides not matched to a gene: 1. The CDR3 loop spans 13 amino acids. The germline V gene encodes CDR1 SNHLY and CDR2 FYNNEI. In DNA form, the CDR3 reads TGTGCCAGCAGACTAGCGGGAAAAGAGACCCAGTACTTC. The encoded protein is CASRLAGKETQYF.

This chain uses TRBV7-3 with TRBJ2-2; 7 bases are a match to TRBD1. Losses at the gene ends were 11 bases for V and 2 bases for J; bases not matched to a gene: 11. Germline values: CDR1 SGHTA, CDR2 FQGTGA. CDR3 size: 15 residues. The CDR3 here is CASEEAGGNTGELFF. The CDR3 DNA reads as TGTGCCTCCGAAGAGGCAGGGGGTAACACCGGGGAGCTGTTTTTT.

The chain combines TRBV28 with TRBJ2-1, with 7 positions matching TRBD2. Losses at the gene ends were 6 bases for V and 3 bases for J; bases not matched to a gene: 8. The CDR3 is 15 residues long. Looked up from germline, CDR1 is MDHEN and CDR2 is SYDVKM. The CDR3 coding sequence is TGTGCCAGCAGCTCTATAGCGGGCGTCTACAATGAGCAGTTCTTC. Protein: CASSSIAGVYNEQFF.

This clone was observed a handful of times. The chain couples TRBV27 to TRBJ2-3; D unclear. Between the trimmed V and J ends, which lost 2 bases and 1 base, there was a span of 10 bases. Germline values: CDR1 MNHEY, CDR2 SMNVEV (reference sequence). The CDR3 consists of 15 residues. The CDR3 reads CASSLSSIGTDTQYF. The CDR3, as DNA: TGTGCCAGCAGTTTAAGTAGCATCGGCACAGATACGCAGTATTTT.

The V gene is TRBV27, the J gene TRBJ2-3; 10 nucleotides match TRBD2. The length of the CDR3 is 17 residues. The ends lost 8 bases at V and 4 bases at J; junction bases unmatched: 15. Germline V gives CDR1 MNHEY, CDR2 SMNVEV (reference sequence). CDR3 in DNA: TGTGCCAGCGGCGGTTGGGGGCTAGCGGGAGTCCCAGATACGCAGTATTTT. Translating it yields CASGGWGLAGVPDTQYF.

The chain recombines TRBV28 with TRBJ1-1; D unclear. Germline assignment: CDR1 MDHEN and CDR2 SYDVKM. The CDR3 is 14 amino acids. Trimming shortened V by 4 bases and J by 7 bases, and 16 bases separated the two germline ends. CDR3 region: CASSSLGRDNEAFF. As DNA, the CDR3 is TGTGCCAGCAGTTCTCTAGGGAGGGATAATGAAGCTTTCTTT.

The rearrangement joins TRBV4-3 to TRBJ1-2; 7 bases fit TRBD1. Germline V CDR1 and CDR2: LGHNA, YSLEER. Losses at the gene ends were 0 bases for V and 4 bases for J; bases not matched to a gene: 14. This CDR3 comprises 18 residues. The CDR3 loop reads CASSQDKDLVGQSYGYTF. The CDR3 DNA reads TGCGCCAGCAGCCAAGATAAGGATTTAGTGGGACAGAGCTATGGCTACACCTTC.

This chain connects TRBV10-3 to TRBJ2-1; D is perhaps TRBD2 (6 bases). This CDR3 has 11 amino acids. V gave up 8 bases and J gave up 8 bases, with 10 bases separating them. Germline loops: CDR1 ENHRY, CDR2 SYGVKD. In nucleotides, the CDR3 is TGTGCCATCCGGAGGGGCGATGAGCAGTTCTTC. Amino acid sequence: CAIRRGDEQFF.

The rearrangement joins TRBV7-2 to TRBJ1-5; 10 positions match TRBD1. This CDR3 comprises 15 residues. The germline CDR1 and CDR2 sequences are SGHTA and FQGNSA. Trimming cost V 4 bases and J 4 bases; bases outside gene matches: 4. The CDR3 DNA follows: TGTGCCAGCAGCTGGGACAGGGGAGAGAATCAGCCCCAGCATTTT. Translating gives CASSWDRGENQPQHF.

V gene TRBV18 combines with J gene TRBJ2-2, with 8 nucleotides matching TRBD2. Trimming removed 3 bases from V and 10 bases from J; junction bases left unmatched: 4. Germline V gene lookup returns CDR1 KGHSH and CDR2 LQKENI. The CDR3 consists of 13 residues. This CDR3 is CASSPRGLEELFF. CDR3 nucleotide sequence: TGTGCCAGCTCACCCAGGGGACTAGAGGAGCTGTTTTTT.

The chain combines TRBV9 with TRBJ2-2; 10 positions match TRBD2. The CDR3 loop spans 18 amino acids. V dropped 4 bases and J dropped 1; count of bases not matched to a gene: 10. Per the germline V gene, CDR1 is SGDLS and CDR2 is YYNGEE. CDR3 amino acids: CASSSRSTSGQNTGELFF. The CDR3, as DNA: TGTGCCAGCAGCTCCCGATCGACTAGCGGGCAGAACACCGGGGAGCTGTTTTTT.

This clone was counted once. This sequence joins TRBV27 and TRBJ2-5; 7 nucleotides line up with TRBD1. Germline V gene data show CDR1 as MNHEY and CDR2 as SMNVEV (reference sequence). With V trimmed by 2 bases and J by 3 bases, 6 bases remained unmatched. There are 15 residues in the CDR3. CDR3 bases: TGTGCCAGCAGTTTAACGGGACAGCTAGAAGAGACCCAGTACTTC. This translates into CASSLTGQLEETQYF.

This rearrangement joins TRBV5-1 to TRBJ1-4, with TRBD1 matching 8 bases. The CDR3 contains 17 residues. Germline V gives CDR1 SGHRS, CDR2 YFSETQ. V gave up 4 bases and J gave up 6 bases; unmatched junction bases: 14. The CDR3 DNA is TGCGCCAGCAGCCCCGCGCGCGACAGGGGCCGGGATGAAAAACTGTTTTTT. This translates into CASSPARDRGRDEKLFF.